This T cell receptor beta chain was sequenced in a study of OX40 agonist ivuxolimab in advanced cancers. The assay was immunoSEQ multiplex PCR, and TCRdb's table has in-frame clones only and misses some. The sample shows 67,000 or so clones, approximately 90% of them seen only once. Germline V gene data show CDR1 as SGHNT and CDR2 as YENEEA. The length of the CDR3 is 13 residues. V gave up 5 bases and J gave up 6 bases, with 13 bases separating them. The chain uses TRBV11-3 and TRBJ1-1; perhaps TRBD1 as D (5 bases). The input for sequencing was CD4+ or CD8+ T cells sorted from blood, taken in a trial of the OX40 agonist ivuxolimab. This clonotype originated in an adult with an advanced solid tumor such as melanoma, head and neck, liver or kidney cancer. CDR3 in amino acids: CASSPGGWSEAFF. Written as DNA, the CDR3 is TGTGCCAGCAGCCCGGGGGGTTGGTCTGAAGCTTTCTTT. Full variable domain (outside the CDR3, taken from reference TRBV11-3 and TRBJ1-1): EAGVVQSPRYKIIEKKQPVAFWCNPISGHNTLYWYLQNLGQGPELLIRYENEEAVDDSQLPKDRFSAERLKGVDSTLKIQPAELGDSAVYLCASSPGGWSEAFFGQGTRLTVV.